Below, 31 T cell receptor beta chains from the same sample are listed, as sequenced in a study of cytomegalovirus exposure and HLA in healthy donors. PCR employed 60 Vbeta and 13 Jbeta primers. Method: immunoSEQ multiplex PCR; TCRdb's copy keeps in-frame clones and lacks some. The sample carries about 180,000 clones, approximately 82% recorded once. Sequencing was done on a sample of PBMCs. All receptors come from a girl aged 2 to 9 in good health and CMV-seropositive.

The chain carries TRBV10-1 and TRBJ2-2, with D perhaps TRBD1 (5 bases). CDR3 length equals 15 residues. Between the trimmed V and J ends, which lost 5 bases and 6 bases, there was a span of 16 bases. Germline CDR1 reads WNHNN; CDR2 reads SYGVQD (reference sequence). This chain's CDR3 is CASSPLQGFAGELFF. CDR3 in DNA: TGCGCCAGCAGTCCGTTGCAGGGCTTCGCCGGGGAGCTGTTTTTT.

This clone was recorded only once. The chain couples TRBV27 to TRBJ2-7; 7 bases are a match to TRBD2. This CDR3 is built from 20 residues. CDR1 and CDR2 (germline): MNHEY, SMNVEV (reference sequence). V gave up 5 bases and J gave up 0 bases; unmatched junction bases: 22. CDR3 region: CASSQELRRTSASSSYEQYF. CDR3 nucleotide sequence: TGTGCCAGCAGTCAAGAACTGAGACGGACTAGTGCTTCTAGCTCCTACGAGCAGTACTTC.

Only a few counts were recorded for this clone. The gene calls are TRBV4-1 and TRBJ1-4; a possible D gene is TRBD1 (6 bases). Trimming took 3 bases from V and 8 from J, leaving 19 bases between them. The CDR3 totals 16 residues. Germline values: CDR1 MGHRA, CDR2 YSYEKL. CDR3: CASSHPTGKVWEKLFF. CDR3 in DNA: TGCGCCAGCAGCCACCCCACAGGGAAAGTATGGGAAAAACTGTTTTTT.

This clone was found a few times. The CDR3 DNA is TGTGCCAGCAGTGAACAGGGGGCGCAGACTGAAGCTTTCTTT. It yields the protein CASSEQGAQTEAFF. The chain has TRBV6-1 and TRBJ1-1; 8 nucleotides line up with TRBD1. CDR1 and CDR2 from the germline V gene are MNHNS and SASEGT. The length of the CDR3 is 14 residues. Trimming took 2 bases from V and 5 from J; bases not matched to a gene: 4.

The chain carries TRBV5-6 and TRBJ1-4; TRBD1 agrees at 9 bases. This CDR3 spans 15 amino acids. Germline-derived CDR1 and CDR2 are SGHDT and YYEEEE. Losses at the gene ends were 7 bases for V and 7 bases for J; bases not matched to a gene: 11. The CDR3 DNA reads as TGTGCCAGCGCCTTACAGACAGGGGGTATTGAAAAACTGTTTTTT. This codes for CASALQTGGIEKLFF.

The chain combines TRBV15 with TRBJ1-4, with D uncertain. Trimming removed 5 bases from V and 5 bases from J, with 15 bases in between. Germline V gene lookup returns CDR1 LNHNV and CDR2 YYDKDF (reference sequence). The CDR3 loop spans 15 amino acids. For the CDR3, the DNA is TGTGCCACCAGCCCCCTTGGAGGTGAAAATGAAAAACTGTTTTTT. This gives the protein CATSPLGGENEKLFF.

This clone was seen a few times. This sequence joins TRBV19 and TRBJ1-1; D unresolved. Trimming took 5 bases from V and 1 from J, leaving 17 bases between them. The V gene's germline CDR1 is LNHDA and CDR2 SQIVND (reference sequence). The CDR3 length is 16 residues. The CDR3 spells CASSFSPTLANTEAFF. The CDR3 nucleotides are TGTGCCAGTAGTTTCAGCCCGACTTTAGCGAACACTGAAGCTTTCTTT.

The gene calls are TRBV29-1 and TRBJ1-2; D is perhaps TRBD1 (5 bases). The CDR3 loop spans 17 amino acids. With 5 bases removed from V and 3 bases from J, the gap between germline ends came to 25 bases. In germline, CDR1 is SQVTM, CDR2 ANQGSEA. As DNA, the CDR3 is TGCAGCGTTAAGAACCAGGGCGAATTAAGCTCATACTATGGCTACACCTTC. Translation gives CSVKNQGELSSYYGYTF.

The chain carries TRBV18 and TRBJ2-5; the D is unclear. V lost 3 bases to trimming and J lost 5 bases, with 7 bases between them. The germline V gene has CDR1 KGHSH and CDR2 LQKENI. This CDR3 spans 12 amino acids. The CDR3, as DNA: TGTGCCAGCTCACCTTTCTTTGAGACCCAGTACTTC. It yields the protein CASSPFFETQYF. The variable domain in full, with the rest retrieved from reference TRBV18 and TRBJ2-5, is NAGVMQNPRHLVRRRGQEARLRCSPMKGHSHVYWYRQLPEEGLKFMVYLQKENIIDESGMPKERFSAEFPKEGPSILRIQQVVRGDSAAYFCASSPFFETQYFGPGTRLLVL.

The rearrangement joins TRBV21-1 to TRBJ2-1; the listed D gene, TRBD2, was not tested against the DNA. TRBV21-1 constitutes a pseudogene. This CDR3 is built from 17 residues. The CDR3: CASSKEGRVSSYNEQFF. CDR3 nucleotide sequence: TGTGCCAGCAGCAAAGAAGGGCGGGTGAGCTCCTACAATGAGCAGTTCTTC.

This chain joins TRBV4-1 and TRBJ2-7, with 11 bases matching TRBD2. The CDR3 is made up of 15 amino acids. Germline lookup yields CDR1 MGHRA and CDR2 YSYEKL. V gave up 2 bases and J gave up 1 base; unmatched junction bases: 1. The CDR3 DNA reads TGCGCCAGCAGCCAAACTAGCGGGAGTTCCTACGAGCAGTACTTC. This encodes CASSQTSGSSYEQYF.

The rearrangement joins TRBV6-5 to TRBJ2-1, with TRBD2 matching over 8 bases. CDR3 length: 13 residues. CDR1 and CDR2 (germline): MNHEY, SVGAGI. Trimming took 6 bases from V and 6 from J; bases not matched to a gene: 4. The CDR3 DNA reads TGTGCCAGCAGAATAGCGGGATTCAATGAGCAGTTCTTC. It codes for CASRIAGFNEQFF.

The V and J genes are TRBV5-6 and TRBJ1-3, with D tentatively TRBD1 (6 bases). The CDR3 length is 16 residues. Trimming removed 0 bases at V and 4 bases at J, with 14 bases between. Germline V CDR1 and CDR2: SGHDT, YYEEEE. The CDR3 is CASSLATGLIGNTIYF. The CDR3 coding sequence is TGTGCCAGCAGCTTGGCAACAGGGTTGATCGGAAACACCATATATTTT.

The V gene is TRBV18, the J gene TRBJ1-1; D might be TRBD1 (5 bases). CDR1 and CDR2 from the germline V gene are KGHSH and LQKENI. V lost 2 bases and J 3 bases, leaving 10 bases between the germline ends. There are 14 residues in the CDR3. CDR3 nucleotide sequence: TGTGCCAGCTCACCAAGGGGAAAAGACACTGAAGCTTTCTTT. It yields the protein CASSPRGKDTEAFF.

The chain has TRBV7-3 and TRBJ2-3; 15 bases align to TRBD2. The trim removed 5 bases at V and 3 bases at J, leaving 3 bases unmatched. Germline V CDR1 and CDR2: SGHTA, FQGTGA. The CDR3 covers 16 residues. CDR3 sequence reads: CASSPGLAGGTDTQYF. The CDR3 nucleotides are TGTGCCAGCAGCCCCGGACTAGCGGGAGGGACAGATACGCAGTATTTT.

The sample holds a few counts of this clone. The V call is TRBV7-8, the J call TRBJ2-3; TRBD1 matches at 7 bases. The CDR3 is 19 amino acids. The junction had 17 bases not matched to a gene; V was cut back by 5 bases and J by 0 bases. In germline, CDR1 is SGHVS, CDR2 FQNEAQ. CDR3 protein: CASSPGRRWDRTSTDTQYF. The CDR3 nucleotides are TGTGCCAGCAGCCCGGGTAGAAGATGGGACAGAACTAGCACAGATACGCAGTATTTT.

V and J are TRBV28 and TRBJ1-4; TRBD1 matches 10 bases. The ends lost 6 bases at V and 4 bases at J; junction bases unmatched: 5. Germline V gene sequence: CDR1 MDHEN, CDR2 SYDVKM. This CDR3 is 15 amino acids long. As DNA, the CDR3 is TGTGCCAGCAGCCCGGGGACAGGGGTTAATGAAAAACTGTTTTTT. Its translation is CASSPGTGVNEKLFF. The entire variable domain, with the rest obtained from reference TRBV28 and TRBJ1-4, is as follows: DVKVTQSSRYLVKRTGEKVFLECVQDMDHENMFWYRQDPGLGLRLIYFSYDVKMKEKGDIPEGYSVSREKKERFSLILESASTNQTSMYLCASSPGTGVNEKLFFGSGTQLSVL.

The gene calls are TRBV27 and TRBJ2-1; weak D call: TRBD2 (6 bases). The CDR3 covers 17 residues. V gave up 1 base and J gave up 0 bases, with 13 bases separating them. The germline CDR1 and CDR2 sequences are MNHEY and SMNVEV (reference sequence). The CDR3 DNA follows: TGTGCCAGCAGTTTATTACGGAGCGGGTCCTCCTACAATGAGCAGTTCTTC. Encoded protein: CASSLLRSGSSYNEQFF.

The rearrangement links TRBV15 to TRBJ2-1; TRBD2 matches 13 bases. From germline, CDR1 is LNHNV and CDR2 YYDKDF (reference sequence). Losses at the gene ends were 4 bases for V and 15 bases for J; bases not matched to a gene: 12. The CDR3 length is 15 residues. The CDR3 sequence: CATSTETSGRQAGFF. CDR3 coding DNA: TGTGCCACCAGCACAGAGACTAGCGGGAGGCAGGCGGGGTTCTTC.

The chain couples TRBV7-9 to TRBJ1-1; TRBD1 matches at 7 bases. The junction had 7 bases not matched to a gene; V was cut back by 7 bases and J by 5 bases. Germline-derived CDR1 and CDR2 are SEHNR and FQNEAQ (reference sequence). The CDR3 runs to 13 residues. The CDR3 coding sequence is TGTGCCAGCACCGAGACAGGGAATACTGAAGCTTTCTTT. Its translation: CASTETGNTEAFF.

The chain is built from TRBV14 and TRBJ2-7; tentatively, D is TRBD1 (5 bases). Germline V gene sequence: CDR1 SGHDN, CDR2 FVKESK. Trimming shortened V by 0 bases and J by 7 bases, and 16 bases separated the two germline ends. The CDR3 extends over 15 amino acids. Here the CDR3 reads CASSQDTGEKKEQYF. The CDR3 DNA reads TGTGCCAGCAGCCAAGACACAGGCGAGAAAAAGGAGCAGTACTTC.

The chain links TRBV27 to TRBJ1-5, with unresolved D. Between the trimmed V and J ends, which lost 4 bases and 2 bases, there was a span of 9 bases. Germline assignment: CDR1 MNHEY and CDR2 SMNVEV (reference sequence). The CDR3 sequence is 14 residues long. The CDR3 DNA reads as TGTGCCAGCAGTTCAGGTCTGGGCAATCAGCCCCAGCATTTT. It encodes CASSSGLGNQPQHF.

This chain's CDR3 is CASSQATVYGYTF. The CDR3 DNA is TGCGCCAGCAGCCAGGCGACAGTCTATGGCTACACCTTC. The genes are TRBV4-1 and TRBJ1-2, with D possibly TRBD1 on 5 matching bases. The CDR3 spans 13 residues. The V gene's germline CDR1 is MGHRA and CDR2 YSYEKL. Trimming removed 3 bases at V and 4 bases at J, with 9 bases between.

This chain joins TRBV9 and TRBJ1-1; 10 nucleotides align to TRBD1. Trimming removed 0 bases from V and 4 bases from J; junction bases left unmatched: 21. The germline gives CDR1 SGDLS, CDR2 YYNGEE. CDR3 size: 21 residues. The CDR3, as DNA: TGTGCCAGCAGCGTAGGTCAAGAGGGACAGGGGAGGGGAGTTAGAGTCACTGAAGCTTTCTTT. Residues: CASSVGQEGQGRGVRVTEAFF.

The chain has TRBV25-1 and TRBJ2-3; 7 positions agree with TRBD1. V shed 3 bases and J 0 bases; nucleotides not matched to a gene: 0. Germline loops: CDR1 MGHDK, CDR2 SYGVNS. This CDR3 contains 14 residues. The CDR3 here is CASSEGQSTDTQYF. In DNA form, the CDR3 reads TGTGCCAGCAGTGAGGGACAGAGCACAGATACGCAGTATTTT.

V gene TRBV29-1 combines with J gene TRBJ1-1; TRBD1 is a possible D gene (6 bases). V was shortened by 5 bases and J by 4 bases, with 11 bases between the two germline ends. This CDR3 is built from 12 residues. Germline values: CDR1 SQVTM, CDR2 ANQGSEA. CDR3 DNA: TGCAGCGTTCAGCAGGGGAGCACTGAAGCTTTCTTT. Translated, it gives CSVQQGSTEAFF. The full variable domain, rest sourced from reference TRBV29-1 and TRBJ1-1, is SAVISQKPSRDICQRGTSLTIQCQVDSQVTMMFWYRQQPGQSLTLIATANQGSEATYESGFVIDKFPISRPNLTFSTLTVSNMSPEDSSIYLCSVQQGSTEAFFGQGTRLTVV.

This chain links TRBV5-4 with TRBJ1-3, with unresolved D. Trimming cost V 4 bases and J 0 bases, with 11 bases left between them. CDR1 and CDR2 from the germline V gene are SGHNT and YYREEE (reference sequence). The CDR3 consists of 15 residues. For the CDR3, the DNA is TGTGCCAGCAGCGAGGACGGGAACTCTGGAAACACCATATATTTT. Its translation: CASSEDGNSGNTIYF.

The chain uses TRBV4-1 and TRBJ1-3, with D uncertain. This CDR3 spans 17 amino acids. CDR1 and CDR2 from the germline V gene are MGHRA and YSYEKL. Trimming removed 3 bases at V and 2 bases at J, with 17 bases between. The CDR3 reads CASSQAGFPLPGNTIYF. CDR3 nucleotides: TGCGCCAGCAGCCAGGCGGGGTTTCCCCTCCCTGGAAACACCATATATTTT.

This chain joins TRBV6-6 and TRBJ2-3; tentatively, D is TRBD1 (6 bases). The germline V gene has CDR1 MNHNY and CDR2 SVGAGI (reference sequence). The CDR3 is made up of 13 amino acids. V lost 5 bases to trimming and J lost 6 bases, with 12 bases between them. CDR3 sequence: CASSPQGSDTQYF. The CDR3 nucleotides are TGTGCCAGCAGTCCACAGGGCTCGGATACGCAGTATTTT.

This chain joins TRBV19 and TRBJ1-6, with D possibly being TRBD1 (6 bases). Germline V gene data show CDR1 as LNHDA and CDR2 as SQIVND (reference sequence). Trimming took off 9 bases at V and 5 bases at J, with 11 bases between the two ends. This CDR3 is 13 amino acids long. For the CDR3, the DNA is TGTGCCAGCGAGGGGGAGAATAATTCACCCCTCCACTTT. This gives the protein CASEGENNSPLHF.

This clone was observed once. This chain links TRBV11-2 with TRBJ1-1; TRBD1 is a possible D gene (5 bases). The CDR3 is made up of 15 amino acids. The V gene's germline CDR1 is SGHAT and CDR2 FQNNGV. V lost 1 base and J 4 bases, leaving 13 bases between the germline ends. This CDR3 reads CASSLVQGSGTEAFF. In DNA, the CDR3 is TGTGCCAGCAGCTTAGTCCAGGGATCGGGCACTGAAGCTTTCTTT. Filled out from reference TRBV11-2 and TRBJ1-1, the complete variable domain reads EAGVAQSPRYKIIEKRQSVAFWCNPISGHATLYWYQQILGQGPKLLIQFQNNGVVDDSQLPKDRFSAERLKGVDSTLKIQPAKLEDSAVYLCASSLVQGSGTEAFFGQGTRLTVV.